The 4 T cell receptor beta chains presented below share a single source sample, sequenced in a study of PD-L1 blockade in urothelial cancer. The protocol was immunoSEQ multiplex PCR, while the TCRdb copy is restricted to in-frame clones and leaves out a portion. The sample records 58,000 or so clones, about 86% being singletons. The material sequenced was PBMCs, taken around atezolizumab (anti-PD-L1) treatment. The origin of the receptors is a man aged 45 to 65 with urothelial cancer.

The rearrangement joins TRBV19 to TRBJ1-6; 8 bases line up with TRBD1. This CDR3 has 16 amino acids. The germline V gene has CDR1 LNHDA and CDR2 SQIVND (reference sequence). V gave up 3 bases and J gave up 7 bases; unmatched junction bases: 8. The CDR3, as DNA: TGTGCCAGTAGTATGGATTTGGGGACAGGAAATTCACCCCTCCACTTT. Translated, it gives CASSMDLGTGNSPLHF.

The chain recombines TRBV2 with TRBJ1-5; D unclear. There are 15 residues in the CDR3. Germline CDR1 and CDR2: SNHLY and FYNNEI. Trimming took 4 bases from V and 0 from J, leaving 10 bases between them. The CDR3 region has the DNA TGTGCCAGCAGTGGGGCAGTTAATAGCAATCAGCCCCAGCATTTT. Protein sequence: CASSGAVNSNQPQHF. Variable domain in full (rest from reference TRBV2 and TRBJ1-5): EPEVTQTPSHQVTQMGQEVILRCVPISNHLYFYWYRQILGQKVEFLVSFYNNEISEKSEIFDDQFSVERPDGSNFTLKIRSTKLEDSAMYFCASSGAVNSNQPQHFGDGTRLSIL.

The J gene is TRBJ2-5, the V gene TRBV18; 8 bases align to TRBD1. The CDR3 runs 15 residues. V trimming: 0 bases; J trimming: 4 bases; junction bases outside the gene matches: 4. The V gene's germline CDR1 is KGHSH and CDR2 LQKENI. CDR3 protein: CASSPPSDRGETQYF. The CDR3 nucleotides are TGTGCCAGCTCACCACCATCCGACAGGGGAGAGACCCAGTACTTC. Full variable domain (remainder filled in from reference TRBV18 and TRBJ2-5): NAGVMQNPRHLVRRRGQEARLRCSPMKGHSHVYWYRQLPEEGLKFMVYLQKENIIDESGMPKERFSAEFPKEGPSILRIQQVVRGDSAAYFCASSPPSDRGETQYFGPGTRLLVL.

Relative to its sample, this clone is medium-sized (0.01 to 0.1%). This CDR3 is CASRDPGRNTEAFF. The CDR3 DNA sequence: TGTGCCAGTAGGGATCCCGGGAGGAACACTGAAGCTTTCTTT. The rearrangement joins TRBV19 to TRBJ1-1; no clear D. The V end lost 6 bases, the J end lost 1 base, and 12 bases lay between the germline ends. The germline CDR1 and CDR2 sequences are LNHDA and SQIVND (reference sequence). The CDR3 contains 14 residues.